This T cell receptor (beta chain) emerged from a study of early T cells in non-severe SARS-CoV-2 infection. Study in general: Bulk RNA taken from unsorted whole blood was sequenced, leaving chains unpaired.

This CDR3 region has 13 residues. Trimming stripped 5 bases from V and 0 bases from J, with 8 bases between. Germline V lookup: CDR1 SEHNR, CDR2 FQNEAQ (reference sequence). Study conclusions and caveats: VDJdb-based matching was biased toward anti-spike CD8 responses and missed private and CD4 specificities.

Unique molecular identifiers (one per individual cDNA molecule) were attached. In TCRdb, the 5' RACE reads were re-called with MiXCR into one record per CDR3 protein. The sample holds tens of thousands of distinct CDR3 sequences, roughly 12% seen once. At least ten counts were recorded for this clonotype. No antigen is known for it. The material sequenced was whole blood. This clonotype was sampled from an adult who was a healthcare worker with PCR-confirmed SARS-CoV-2 infection or an uninfected control (not recorded which). The chain carries TRBV7-9 and TRBJ2-7; D is undetermined. The CDR3 nucleotides read TGTGCCAGCAGCCGGACCTTCTCCTACGAGCAGTACTTC. Translated, it gives CASSRTFSYEQYF.